This T cell receptor (beta chain) stems from a study of blood T cells in healthy people across ages. A few counts support this clonotype. Trimming removed 2 bases from V and 6 bases from J, with 14 bases in between. The germline CDR1 and CDR2 sequences are SGHAT and FQDESV (reference sequence). The CDR3 has 14 residues. Then a second PCR, running roughly 7 to 11 cycles, was carried out with a sample-barcoded 5' primer and a J-beta primer mix. TCRdb re-called the 5' RACE reads through MiXCR, storing one row per CDR3 protein. The sample includes 700,000 to 900,000 distinct CDR3 sequences, 20% to 30% of them seen just once. The sample was also reused in another study, on T cells of mothers and their children.

Sequencing was carried out using blood. The sequence came from a boy aged 5-17 years in good health. The J gene is TRBJ2-7, the V gene TRBV11-1; possible D gene TRBD1, 6 bases. The CDR3 protein is CASSLTGQVSEQYF. The CDR3, as DNA: TGTGCCAGCAGCTTAACGGGACAAGTCTCCGAGCAGTACTTC.